Listed below are T cell receptor beta chains from one sample, sequenced in a study of blood T cell repertoires in COVID-19. Using immunoSEQ multiplex PCR, the repertoire was profiled, and TCRdb retains in-frame clones only, with some absent. The sample yields approximately 200,000 clones, about 88% seen once. Source material: peripheral blood. The receptors shown here come from a man aged 65 to 79 with active or convalescent COVID-19. CDR3s include the opening cysteine and the closing phenylalanine or tryptophan. Fields, in order: clone size, V gene, D gene, J gene, CDR3 DNA, CDR3 protein. The D gene is left open where the match is weak. Only part of the rows carry a size: once, few, many, or a class if the clone is expanded.

size: once; V: TRBV29-1; D: TRBD1; J: TRBJ2-7; DNA: TGCAGCGTTGAGGGGACAGGGATGTACGAGCAGTACTTC; CDR3: CSVEGTGMYEQYF
size: NA; V: TRBV28; D: NA; J: TRBJ2-7; DNA: TGTGCCAGCAGTTTAAAGGCAGGCCACGAGCAGTACTTC; CDR3: CASSLKAGHEQYF
size: NA; V: TRBV30; D: TRBD1; J: TRBJ1-2; DNA: TGTGCCTGGAGTACAGGGGTAAACTATGGCTACACCTTC; CDR3: CAWSTGVNYGYTF
size: few; V: TRBV28; D: NA; J: TRBJ2-7; DNA: TGTGCCAGCATCGGGACAATGCCCTACGAGCAGTACTTC; CDR3: CASIGTMPYEQYF
size: NA; V: TRBV18; D: TRBD1; J: TRBJ1-4; DNA: TGTGCCAGCTCACCTAACAGGGGCGGGAATGAAAAACTGTTTTTT; CDR3: CASSPNRGGNEKLFF
size: NA; V: TRBV6-5; D: TRBD2; J: TRBJ2-5; DNA: TGTGCCAGCAGCGGGGGGGAGACCCAGTACTTC; CDR3: CASSGGETQYF
size: NA; V: TRBV7-6; D: TRBD2; J: TRBJ2-3; DNA: TGTGCCAGCAGCTTAGCTGGGACTAGCGGGAGTTGGGCAGATACGCAGTATTTT; CDR3: CASSLAGTSGSWADTQYF
size: once; V: TRBV7-6; D: NA; J: TRBJ1-5; DNA: TGTGCCAGCAGCTCGGAGGTAGGAGCGAAGAATCAGCCCCAGCATTTT; CDR3: CASSSEVGAKNQPQHF
size: NA; V: TRBV4-3; D: TRBD1; J: TRBJ1-6; DNA: TGCGCCAGCAGCTACCGGACAGGGGAGTATAATTCACCCCTCCACTTT; CDR3: CASSYRTGEYNSPLHF
size: NA; V: TRBV19; D: NA; J: TRBJ2-1; DNA: TGTGCCAGTAGTCCCCGGGGTAATAATGAGCAGTTCTTC; CDR3: CASSPRGNNEQFF
size: NA; V: TRBV9; D: NA; J: TRBJ1-1; DNA: TGTGCCAGCAGCGTTGACAGTAGTAATAATGAAGCTTTCTTT; CDR3: CASSVDSSNNEAFF
size: NA; V: TRBV3-1/TRBV3-2; D: NA; J: TRBJ1-6; DNA: TGTGCCAGCAGCCAAGCAGGAGTCAGGGTGTCATCTAATTCACCCCTCCACTTT; CDR3: CASSQAGVRVSSNSPLHF
size: few; V: TRBV6-5; D: NA; J: TRBJ2-2; DNA: TGTGCCAGCAGTTATCAGGAAACCGGGGAGCTGTTTTTT; CDR3: CASSYQETGELFF
size: many; V: TRBV6-6; D: NA; J: TRBJ1-3; DNA: TGTGCCAGCAGTTCGGACACCTTGAGCTCTGGAAACACCATATATTTT; CDR3: CASSSDTLSSGNTIYF
size: once; V: TRBV11-2; D: NA; J: TRBJ1-6; DNA: TGTGCCAGCAGTCGTTTGGAGGTCGGGAGCTCCTATAATTCACCCCTCCACTTT; CDR3: CASSRLEVGSSYNSPLHF
size: NA; V: TRBV27; D: TRBD1; J: TRBJ1-4; DNA: TGTGCCAGCAGGGAGGACAGGGAAAATGAAAAACTGTTTTTT; CDR3: CASREDRENEKLFF
size: NA; V: TRBV7-9; D: NA; J: TRBJ2-3; DNA: TGTGCCAGCAGCCACGGGCGGGCCCGCACAGATACGCAGTATTTT; CDR3: CASSHGRARTDTQYF
size: NA; V: TRBV2; D: NA; J: TRBJ1-1; DNA: TGTGCCAGCAGTGGTCGTTACAGGAAGGAAGCTTTCTTT; CDR3: CASSGRYRKEAFF
size: NA; V: TRBV11-2; D: NA; J: TRBJ1-6; DNA: TGTGCCAGCAGCTTAGGGCCTAGTAATTCACCCCTCCACTTT; CDR3: CASSLGPSNSPLHF
size: NA; V: TRBV5-1; D: NA; J: TRBJ2-3; DNA: TGCGCCAGCAGCAGGGGTGCCCCTAGCACAGATACGCAGTATTTT; CDR3: CASSRGAPSTDTQYF
size: NA; V: TRBV19; D: NA; J: TRBJ1-3; DNA: TGTGCCAGTAGTATGGACAACTCTGGAAACACCATATATTTT; CDR3: CASSMDNSGNTIYF
size: NA; V: TRBV5-4; D: TRBD2; J: TRBJ2-5; DNA: TGTGCCAGCAGCACCTGGGGAGGGGAGACCCAGTACTTC; CDR3: CASSTWGGETQYF
size: NA; V: TRBV18; D: NA; J: TRBJ1-4; DNA: TGTGCCAGCTCACCTCCCCGACGGGACACCCGATATGAAAAACTGTTTTTT; CDR3: CASSPPRRDTRYEKLFF
size: NA; V: TRBV20-1; D: NA; J: TRBJ2-1; DNA: TGCAGTGCTAGACAGTACAATGAGCAGTTCTTC; CDR3: CSARQYNEQFF
size: NA; V: TRBV14; D: TRBD2; J: TRBJ2-7; DNA: TGTGCCAGCAGCCAAGACACAGTCCTAGCGGGAGCGGGCGAGCAGTACTTC; CDR3: CASSQDTVLAGAGEQYF
size: NA; V: TRBV15; D: NA; J: TRBJ1-5; DNA: TGTGCCACCAGCAGACCCGAACCAGGGCCCCAGCATTTT; CDR3: CATSRPEPGPQHF
size: NA; V: TRBV28; D: NA; J: TRBJ1-2; DNA: TGTGCCAGCAGGACAGGCAACTATGGCTACACCTTC; CDR3: CASRTGNYGYTF
size: NA; V: TRBV15; D: TRBD1; J: TRBJ2-5; DNA: TGTGCCACCAGCAGGGGGACAGGGTTTCAAGAGACCCAGTACTTC; CDR3: CATSRGTGFQETQYF
size: NA; V: TRBV15; D: NA; J: TRBJ1-5; DNA: TGTGCCACCAGCAGGGCAGGGCTGGGTCAGCCCCAGCATTTT; CDR3: CATSRAGLGQPQHF
size: NA; V: TRBV30; D: TRBD1; J: TRBJ2-5; DNA: TGTGCCTGGAGGAAGACAGGGGGTGGAGAGACCCAGTACTTC; CDR3: CAWRKTGGGETQYF
size: once; V: TRBV7-2; D: NA; J: TRBJ2-7; DNA: TGTGCCAGCAGCTTGGGGCAGGTGGGTGAGCAGTACTTC; CDR3: CASSLGQVGEQYF
size: NA; V: TRBV4-2; D: TRBD2; J: TRBJ2-3; DNA: TGTGCCAGCAGCACCCCACTAGCGGGGGGCAGAGATACGCAGTATTTT; CDR3: CASSTPLAGGRDTQYF
size: NA; V: TRBV2; D: TRBD2; J: TRBJ2-1; DNA: TGTGCCAGCAGTGAAGGACTAGCGGGTTGGAATGAGCAGTTCTTC; CDR3: CASSEGLAGWNEQFF
size: NA; V: TRBV18; D: NA; J: TRBJ1-2; DNA: TGTGCCAGCGTCACCACCCAATCCCGTTTCGGTGGCTACACCTTC; CDR3: CASVTTQSRFGGYTF
size: NA; V: TRBV28; D: NA; J: TRBJ2-7; DNA: TGTGCCAGCACTCAAGAGGGTAGCCCAAACTACGAGCAGTACTTC; CDR3: CASTQEGSPNYEQYF
size: NA; V: TRBV5-1; D: NA; J: TRBJ1-1; DNA: TGCGCCAGCAGCCAGGGGATATCGAACACTGAAGCTTTCTTT; CDR3: CASSQGISNTEAFF
size: NA; V: TRBV3-1/TRBV3-2; D: TRBD1; J: TRBJ2-5; DNA: TGTGCCAGCAGCCACCAGACAGGGGGCGCGTTAGGGACCCAGTACTTC; CDR3: CASSHQTGGALGTQYF
size: NA; V: TRBV28; D: NA; J: TRBJ1-2; DNA: TGTGCCAGCAGTTTCTCCGACTATGGCTACACCTTC; CDR3: CASSFSDYGYTF
size: NA; V: TRBV19; D: TRBD1; J: TRBJ2-7; DNA: TGTGCCAGTAGCCCAGACAGGGGGCTCTACGAGCAGTACTTC; CDR3: CASSPDRGLYEQYF
size: few; V: TRBV15; D: NA; J: TRBJ1-6; DNA: TGTGCCACCAGCAAGTGGCACGCAGGGATTTCACCCCTCCACTTT; CDR3: CATSKWHAGISPLHF
size: NA; V: TRBV7-2; D: TRBD1; J: TRBJ2-3; DNA: TGTGCCAGCAGCTTATATTCCGGGACAGGGGGCCCAGATACGCAGTATTTT; CDR3: CASSLYSGTGGPDTQYF
size: NA; V: TRBV12-3/TRBV12-4; D: NA; J: TRBJ2-2; DNA: TGTGCCAGCAAGGTGGAGCGGTCCGGGGAGCTGTTTTTT; CDR3: CASKVERSGELFF
size: NA; V: TRBV19; D: NA; J: TRBJ2-7; DNA: TGTGCCAGTAGTATAGTCAGGGCAGGGTGGTACGAGCAGTACTTC; CDR3: CASSIVRAGWYEQYF
size: NA; V: TRBV19; D: TRBD1; J: TRBJ1-5; DNA: TGTGCCAGTAGTATCCAAGGACAGGGCTGGGGTATCGATCAGCCCCAGCATTTT; CDR3: CASSIQGQGWGIDQPQHF
size: NA; V: TRBV4-3; D: NA; J: TRBJ2-1; DNA: TGCGCCAGCAGCCAAGATTCCCTAGCGTACAATGAGCAGTTCTTC; CDR3: CASSQDSLAYNEQFF
size: once; V: TRBV6-1; D: TRBD1; J: TRBJ1-5; DNA: TGTGCCAGCAGTGAGACAGGGGGCGTCCAGCCCCAGCATTTT; CDR3: CASSETGGVQPQHF
size: NA; V: TRBV19; D: NA; J: TRBJ2-5; DNA: TGTGCCAGTAGTTATCTTGGAGGGGACCAAGAGACCCAGTACTTC; CDR3: CASSYLGGDQETQYF
size: NA; V: TRBV5-5; D: TRBD1; J: TRBJ2-1; DNA: TGTGCCAGCTTCCCCGGGACAGTTACAAATGAGCAGTTCTTC; CDR3: CASFPGTVTNEQFF